This T cell receptor beta chain was observed in a study of CD8+CD57+ T cells in acquired aplastic anemia. Study-level background: Yields of DNA that came from sorted CD4+ and CD8+ cells averaged about 3.4 ug. Regarding the study as a whole: Patients had around 30 CD8+ CDR3 sequences in common with controls (the shared set).

Trimming removed 6 bases from V and 3 bases from J; junction bases left unmatched: 4. This CDR3 is 14 amino acids long. CDR1 is SEHNR, CDR2 FQNEAQ, per germline (reference sequence). Profiling that covered TCR beta VDJ and CDR3 relied on genomic DNA as its template. TCRdb itself ran the reads through MiXCR, one entry per CDR3 protein. The sample includes approximately 200,000 distinct CDR3 sequences, 64% of them seen just once. As regards this clonotype: Antigen unknown.

V and J are TRBV7-9 and TRBJ2-3; 9 nucleotides match TRBD1. The source of this sequence is a human donor with severe aplastic anemia or a healthy control (not recorded which). What was sequenced was sorted CD4+, CD8+, or CD8+CD57+ T cells (not recorded which) from PBMCs. The CDR3, as DNA: TGTGCCAGCAGGAAGACAGGGGGTACAGATACGCAGTATTTT. As protein: CASRKTGGTDTQYF. The full variable domain, its missing parts supplied by reference TRBV7-9 and TRBJ2-3, is DTGVSQNPRHKITKRGQNVTFRCDPISEHNRLYWYRQTLGQGPEFLTYFQNEAQLEKSRLLSDRFSAERPKGSFSTLEIQRTEQGDSAMYLCASRKTGGTDTQYFGPGTRLTVL.